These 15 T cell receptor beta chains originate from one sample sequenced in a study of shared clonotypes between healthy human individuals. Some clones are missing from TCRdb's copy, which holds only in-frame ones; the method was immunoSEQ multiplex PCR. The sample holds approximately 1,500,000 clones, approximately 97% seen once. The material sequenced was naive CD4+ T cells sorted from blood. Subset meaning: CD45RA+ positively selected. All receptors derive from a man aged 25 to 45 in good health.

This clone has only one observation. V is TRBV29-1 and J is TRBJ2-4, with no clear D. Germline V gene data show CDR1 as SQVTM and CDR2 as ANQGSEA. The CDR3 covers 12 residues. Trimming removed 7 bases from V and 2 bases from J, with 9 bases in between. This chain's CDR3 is CSAQATKNIQYF. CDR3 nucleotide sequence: TGCAGCGCCCAAGCGACCAAAAACATTCAGTACTTC.

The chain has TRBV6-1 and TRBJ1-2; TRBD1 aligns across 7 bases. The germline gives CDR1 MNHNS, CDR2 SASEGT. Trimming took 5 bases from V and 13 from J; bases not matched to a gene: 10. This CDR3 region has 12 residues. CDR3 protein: CASSSPWQGGTF. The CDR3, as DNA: TGTGCCAGCAGTTCTCCCTGGCAGGGGGGCACCTTC.

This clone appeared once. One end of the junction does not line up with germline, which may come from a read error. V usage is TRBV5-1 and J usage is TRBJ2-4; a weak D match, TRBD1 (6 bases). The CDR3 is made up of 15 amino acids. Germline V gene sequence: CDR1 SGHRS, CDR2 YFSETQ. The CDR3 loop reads CASSLATGSQDIQYF. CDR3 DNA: TGCGCCAGCAGTTTGGCTACAGGGTCACAAGACATTCAGTACTTC.

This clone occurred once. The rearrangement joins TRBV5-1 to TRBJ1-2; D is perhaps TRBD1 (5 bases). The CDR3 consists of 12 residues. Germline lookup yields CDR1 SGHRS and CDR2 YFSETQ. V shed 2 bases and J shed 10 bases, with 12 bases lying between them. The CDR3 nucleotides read TGCGCCAGCAGCTTCGATGCGGGGCACTACACCTTC. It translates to CASSFDAGHYTF.

The CDR3 sequence is CASTPGTGPGELFF. CDR3 DNA: TGTGCCAGCACCCCCGGGACAGGGCCCGGGGAGCTGTTTTTT. The chain carries TRBV18 and TRBJ2-2; 9 bases map to TRBD1. The J segment lost 6 bases and the V segment lost 8 bases, leaving 7 bases of the junction unmatched. Germline V gene sequence: CDR1 KGHSH, CDR2 LQKENI. The CDR3 has 14 residues. The full variable domain, completed using reference TRBV18 and TRBJ2-2, is NAGVMQNPRHLVRRRGQEARLRCSPMKGHSHVYWYRQLPEEGLKFMVYLQKENIIDESGMPKERFSAEFPKEGPSILRIQQVVRGDSAAYFCASTPGTGPGELFFGEGSRLTVL.

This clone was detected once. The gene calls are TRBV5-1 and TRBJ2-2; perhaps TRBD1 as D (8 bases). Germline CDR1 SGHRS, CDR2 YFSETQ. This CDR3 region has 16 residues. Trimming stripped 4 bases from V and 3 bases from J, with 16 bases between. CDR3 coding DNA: TGCGCCAGCAGCCCGGAACAGGGGGGGTACACCGGGGAGCTGTTTTTT. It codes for CASSPEQGGYTGELFF.

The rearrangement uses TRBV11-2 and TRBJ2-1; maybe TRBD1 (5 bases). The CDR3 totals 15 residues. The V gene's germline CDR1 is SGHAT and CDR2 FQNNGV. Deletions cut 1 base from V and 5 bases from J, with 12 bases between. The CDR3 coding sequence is TGTGCCAGCAGCTTAGCAGGGCTATCTAACAATGAGCAGTTCTTC. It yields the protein CASSLAGLSNNEQFF.

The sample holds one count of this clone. CDR3 sequence (DNA): TGTGCCAGTAACCGAGGCATACTTTCCCCCTACGAGCAGTACTTC. It encodes CASNRGILSPYEQYF. This rearrangement joins TRBV28 to TRBJ2-7; the D is unclear. V was pared by 9 bases and J by 2 bases, with 20 bases between. Germline CDR1 and CDR2: MDHEN and SYDVKM. CDR3 length: 15 residues. Looking up the rest from reference TRBV28 and TRBJ2-7 gives the full variable domain: DVKVTQSSRYLVKRTGEKVFLECVQDMDHENMFWYRQDPGLGLRLIYFSYDVKMKEKGDIPEGYSVSREKKERFSLILESASTNQTSMYLCASNRGILSPYEQYFGPGTRLTVT.

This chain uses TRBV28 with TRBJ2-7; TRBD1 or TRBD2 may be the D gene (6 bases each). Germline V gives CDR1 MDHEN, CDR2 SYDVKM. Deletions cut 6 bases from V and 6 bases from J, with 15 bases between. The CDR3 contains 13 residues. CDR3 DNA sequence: TGTGCCAGCAGGTCGGGTCCGGGGGCCGAGCAGTACTTC. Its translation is CASRSGPGAEQYF.

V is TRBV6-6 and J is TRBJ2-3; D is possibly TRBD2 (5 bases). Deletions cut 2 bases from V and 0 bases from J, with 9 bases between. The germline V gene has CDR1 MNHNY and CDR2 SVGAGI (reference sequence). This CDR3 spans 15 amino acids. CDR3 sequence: CASSYPSGSTDTQYF. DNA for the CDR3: TGTGCCAGCAGTTACCCGAGCGGCAGCACAGATACGCAGTATTTT.

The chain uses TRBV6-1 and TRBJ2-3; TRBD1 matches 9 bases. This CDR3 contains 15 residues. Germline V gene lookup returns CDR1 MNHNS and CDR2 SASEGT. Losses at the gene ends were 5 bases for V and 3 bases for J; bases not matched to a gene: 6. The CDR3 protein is CASSTLGTGTDTQYF. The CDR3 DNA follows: TGTGCCAGCAGTACTCTTGGGACAGGGACAGATACGCAGTATTTT.

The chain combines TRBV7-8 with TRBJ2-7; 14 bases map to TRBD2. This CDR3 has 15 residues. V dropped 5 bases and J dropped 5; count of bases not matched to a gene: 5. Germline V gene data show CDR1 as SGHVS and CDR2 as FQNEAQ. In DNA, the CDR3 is TGTGCCAGCAGCCTGGGACTAGCGGGAGAACACGAGCAGTACTTC. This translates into CASSLGLAGEHEQYF.

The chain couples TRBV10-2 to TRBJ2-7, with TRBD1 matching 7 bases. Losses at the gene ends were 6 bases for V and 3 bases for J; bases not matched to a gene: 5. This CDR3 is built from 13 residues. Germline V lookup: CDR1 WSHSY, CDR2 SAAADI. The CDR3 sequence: CASSRQGIYEQYF. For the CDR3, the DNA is TGCGCCAGCAGCAGACAGGGAATCTACGAGCAGTACTTC.

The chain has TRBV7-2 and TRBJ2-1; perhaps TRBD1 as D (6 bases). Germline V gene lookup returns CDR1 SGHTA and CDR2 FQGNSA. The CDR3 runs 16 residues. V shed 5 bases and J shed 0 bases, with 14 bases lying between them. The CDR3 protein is CASSPQGLSSYNEQFF. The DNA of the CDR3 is TGTGCCAGCAGCCCGCAGGGGCTGAGCTCCTACAATGAGCAGTTCTTC.

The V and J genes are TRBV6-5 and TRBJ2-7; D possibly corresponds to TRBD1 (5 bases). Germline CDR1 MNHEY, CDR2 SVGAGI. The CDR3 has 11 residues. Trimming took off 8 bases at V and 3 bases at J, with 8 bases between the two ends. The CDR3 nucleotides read TGTGCCAGCTTCCAGGGCTACGAGCAGTACTTC. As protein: CASFQGYEQYF.